The rows below give T cell receptor beta chains drawn from one sample of a study of T cells after yellow fever vaccination. TCRdb independently ran MiXCR on the 5' RACE reads; one entry per CDR3 protein. The sample lists over 45,000 distinct CDR3 sequences, around 6.9% occurring once. The input for sequencing was CD8+ T cells sorted from PBMCs, taken on the day of the first yellow fever vaccination. All receptors derive from a man younger than 35 who received the YFV17D yellow fever vaccine. The conserved cysteine and the conserved F or W are not part of the CDR3 here.

>TRBJ1-1|TRBV7-3
ASSLKGGFGEAF
>TRBJ1-1|TRBV18
ASSGGRTEAF
>TRBJ2-3|TRBV5-1
ASSSYGQGDTQY
>TRBJ2-4|TRBV28
ASSLRQGLIQY
>TRBJ1-1|TRBV7-8
ASSRGVGFNTEAF
>TRBJ1-1|TRBV14
ASSQGGYTEAF
>TRBJ2-1|TRBV4-1
ASSQEGAGGYEQF
>TRBJ1-5|TRBV4-3
ASSQTGIGQPQH
>TRBJ1-1|TRBV5-6
ASSSSSTEAF
>TRBJ1-2|TRBV5-6
ASTGGAEGYT
>TRBJ2-4|TRBV19
ASSSRWDRIKNIQY
>TRBJ2-3|TRBV29-1
SVEPDPGDTQY
>TRBJ1-5|TRBV12-5
ASGLMGGGQPQH
>TRBJ2-7|TRBV12-3/TRBV12-4
ASSPGLGAYEQY
>TRBJ1-2|TRBV4-1
ASSPSRGNGYT
>TRBJ2-2|TRBV19
ASSVRSAGELF
>TRBJ2-3|TRBV21-1
ASVWGETGADTQY
>TRBJ2-7|TRBV2
ASSEWASYEQY
>TRBJ2-1|TRBV11-2
ASSLGRNRGDNEQF
>TRBJ1-5|TRBV6-1
ASSPSDSPQPQH
>TRBJ2-2|TRBV4-1
ASSQEGNGELF
>TRBJ2-7|TRBV5-1
ASSHDTTETYEQY
>TRBJ2-5|TRBV7-6
ASSLAGGQETQY
>TRBJ2-4|TRBV3-1
ASSPLMGNKNIQY
>TRBJ2-7|TRBV10-3
AISDPATYEQY
>TRBJ2-5|TRBV5-1
ASSLRGQQETQY
>TRBJ1-5|TRBV6-2/TRBV6-3
ASSYGQNQPQH
>TRBJ2-6|TRBV5-4
ASSRQGSGANVLT
>TRBJ2-3|TRBV7-6
ASSLGGGGADTQY
>TRBJ2-7|TRBV6-1
ASSDPRELSYEQY
>TRBJ2-6|TRBV27
ASRASSGANVLT
>TRBJ2-1|TRBV5-1
ASSPYRQSNEQF
>TRBJ2-1|TRBV6-2/TRBV6-3
ASSTGQGDNEQF
>TRBJ1-1|TRBV29-1
SVEDPDRGPTEAF
>TRBJ2-3|TRBV7-2
ASSLVPAGVTDTQY
>TRBJ2-3|TRBV7-9
ASKFGPLITDTQY
>TRBJ1-6|TRBV7-9
ASSLVGGVYSPLH
>TRBJ2-3|TRBV4-3
ASSPDRGLTQY
>TRBJ2-6|TRBV2
ARQGGGANVLT
>TRBJ1-1|TRBV14
ASSHNIGIGNTEAF
>TRBJ2-3|TRBV7-9
ASSRLAGPDTQY
>TRBJ2-7|TRBV15
ATSRPALGYEQY
>TRBJ2-5|TRBV4-3
ASSQTVQETQY
>TRBJ2-3|TRBV7-2
ASSDRGGPTDTQY
>TRBJ1-2|TRBV20-1
SARIGVNYGYT